The subject of this entry is one T cell receptor (beta chain). What antigen it recognizes has not been identified. The input lacks base qualities; no much larger clone sits a single base away. The CDR3 has 15 amino acids, counting the end cysteine and phenylalanine. The sequence is cut down to CDR3 DNA, 45 bases in frame from base 1. According to the germline V gene, CDR1 reads LGHNA and CDR2 reads YNFKEQ. Germline trimming amounts to 3 bases on V and 2 bases on J, with 0 as the count of junction bases outside the gene matches. Libraries were built with PCR. Sequencer: Illumina HiSeq 4000. High-throughput sequencing was used to profile the CDR3 region of the TCR beta-chain in every patient. In the source study's methods: A classifier to discriminate distant-metastatic papillary thyroid cancer patients was built from CDR3 differences across clinicopathological groups. To measure repertoire diversity the researchers used the Shannon index, while the Morisita-Horn index served to gauge how similar the tumor and blood repertoires were. TCRdb took the public reads, trimmed them with fastp at Q25, ran MiXCR for clone calling and kept in-frame beta chains. These V and J calls originate from TCRdb's pipeline instead of the authors' own analysis. This sample has roughly 22,000 clones in its table, and around 40% of those were observed once. The ten largest clonotypes hold 22% of the sample.

This sample was taken from a study of metastatic and nonmetastatic thyroid tumors (TCRdb year 2020). In the study overall: For patients with malignant and with benign thyroid disease, the researchers compared repertoires between peripheral blood samples and tumor or nodule tissue samples. General conclusions and limits of the study: In both blood and tumor samples, malignant tumors were reported to have significantly higher TCR beta diversity than benign nodules.

Before undergoing thyroid surgery, none of the patients had been given any kind of treatment. Using T-cell receptor beta sequencing, the study looked back at clinical samples from patients collected from the early 2010s to the late 2010s. The receptor chain draws on TRBV4-2 and TRBJ2-1; 11 central nucleotides agree with TRBD2. The source material was blood. This receptor was obtained from a male donor with papillary thyroid cancer or a benign thyroid nodule (not recorded which). Some clones in this sample may be carry-over from other donors' samples. For the CDR3, the sequence is CASSHSGGAYNEQFF. In nucleotides, the sequence is TGTGCCAGCAGCCATAGCGGGGGGGCCTACAATGAGCAGTTCTTC.